This TCR beta chain was sequenced during a study of control samples from healthy donors and cancer patients. Using immunoSEQ multiplex PCR, the repertoire was profiled, and TCRdb retains in-frame clones only, with some absent. Of roughly 40,000 clones in the sample, roughly 92% were seen once. Germline V gene lookup returns CDR1 MNHEY and CDR2 SVGAGI. This CDR3 contains 15 residues. The V and J ends lost 6 bases and 10 bases, in that order; junction bases with no gene match: 8. Sequencing was done on a sample of blood. This TCR came from a woman between 50 and 59 years old in good health. The rearrangement links TRBV6-5 to TRBJ1-6; the match to TRBD1 covers 11 bases. This CDR3 is CASSPGQGERSPLHF. CDR3 sequence (DNA): TGTGCCAGCAGCCCGGGACAGGGGGAGAGGTCACCCCTCCACTTT.